One sample yielded the 14 T cell receptor beta chains listed below, sequenced in a study of blood T cell repertoires in COVID-19. The protocol was immunoSEQ multiplex PCR, while the TCRdb copy is restricted to in-frame clones and leaves out a portion. The table records about 140,000 clones, more than 75% of them present only once. Sample: peripheral blood. The origin of the receptors is a human donor in a cohort sampled during active COVID-19.

The chain recombines TRBV7-2 with TRBJ2-1, with 13 bases identical to TRBD2. Trimming cost V 4 bases and J 5 bases; bases outside gene matches: 2. The CDR3 covers 15 residues. CDR1 is SGHTA, CDR2 FQGNSA, per germline. The CDR3 DNA reads as TGTGCCAGCAGCTCGGGACTAGCGGGGAACAATGAGCAGTTCTTC. It encodes CASSSGLAGNNEQFF.

The chain carries TRBV5-1 and TRBJ2-7; no firm D call. V was cut by 4 bases and J by 2 bases, with 13 bases left in between. This CDR3 comprises 14 residues. Germline CDR1 reads SGHRS; CDR2 reads YFSETQ. The CDR3 is CASSHPAVPYEQYF. The CDR3, as DNA: TGCGCCAGCAGCCACCCGGCGGTACCCTACGAGCAGTACTTC.

V gene TRBV19 combines with J gene TRBJ1-1, with 8 bases matching TRBD1. Germline-derived CDR1 and CDR2 are LNHDA and SQIVND (reference sequence). The length of the CDR3 is 15 residues. The V segment lost 4 bases and the J segment 3 bases; nucleotides outside the gene matches: 7. CDR3 amino acids: CASSTDRGGDTEAFF. CDR3 coding DNA: TGTGCCAGTAGTACCGACAGGGGAGGGGACACTGAAGCTTTCTTT.

V gene TRBV27 combines with J gene TRBJ2-2; TRBD2 matches 11 bases. CDR3 length equals 16 residues. V shed 5 bases and J 4 bases; nucleotides not matched to a gene: 6. Germline CDR1 is MNHEY and CDR2 is SMNVEV (reference sequence). The DNA for the CDR3 is TGTGCCAGCAGTCCCTGGGGACTAGCGGCCACCGGGGAGCTGTTTTTT. It specifies CASSPWGLAATGELFF.

This rearrangement joins TRBV29-1 to TRBJ1-5; D is perhaps TRBD1 (5 bases). The CDR3 covers 16 residues. The germline V gene has CDR1 SQVTM and CDR2 ANQGSEA. V dropped 6 bases and J dropped 2 bases, with 20 bases sitting between them. The CDR3 reads CSVTGPAQGRNQPQHF. The CDR3 DNA sequence: TGCAGCGTCACGGGTCCCGCGCAGGGTCGCAATCAGCCCCAGCATTTT. The whole variable domain, remainder taken from reference TRBV29-1 and TRBJ1-5, is SAVISQKPSRDICQRGTSLTIQCQVDSQVTMMFWYRQQPGQSLTLIATANQGSEATYESGFVIDKFPISRPNLTFSTLTVSNMSPEDSSIYLCSVTGPAQGRNQPQHFGDGTRLSIL.

The chain is built from TRBV9 and TRBJ2-3; a weak D match, TRBD2 (6 bases). Germline loops: CDR1 SGDLS, CDR2 YYNGEE. The V end lost 1 base, the J end lost 2 bases, and 14 bases lay between the germline ends. The CDR3 consists of 16 residues. The CDR3 loop reads CASSVRDSDYTDTQYF. The DNA for the CDR3 is TGTGCCAGCAGCGTACGGGACTCCGATTACACAGATACGCAGTATTTT.

This rearrangement joins TRBV30 to TRBJ1-2; D is possibly TRBD1 (5 bases). Between the trimmed V and J ends, which lost 1 base and 8 bases, there was a span of 11 bases. The germline V gene has CDR1 GTSNPN and CDR2 SVGIG (reference sequence). This CDR3 has 12 amino acids. The CDR3 DNA follows: TGTGCCTGGAGTGGGGGGGGTCAGGGCTACACCTTC. Translating gives CAWSGGGQGYTF. Complete variable domain (other parts from reference TRBV30 and TRBJ1-2): SQTIHQWPATLVQPVGSPLSLECTVEGTSNPNLYWYRQAAGRGLQLLFYSVGIGQISSEVPQNLSASRPQDRQFILSSKKLLLSDSGFYLCAWSGGGQGYTFGSGTRLTVV.

This chain links TRBV5-6 with TRBJ2-3; tentative D call: TRBD2 (6 bases). The ends were cut back, 6 bases at V and 0 bases at J, with 14 bases in the middle. This CDR3 has 15 amino acids. From germline, CDR1 is SGHDT and CDR2 YYEEEE. The CDR3 DNA reads TGTGCCAGCACCCTAGACGGGGGTAGCACAGATACGCAGTATTTT. This sequence encodes CASTLDGGSTDTQYF. The full variable domain, its missing parts supplied by reference TRBV5-6 and TRBJ2-3, is DAGVTQSPTHLIKTRGQQVTLRCSPKSGHDTVSWYQQALGQGPQFIFQYYEEEERQRGNFPDRFSGHQFPNYSSELNVNALLLGDSALYLCASTLDGGSTDTQYFGPGTRLTVL.

The CDR3 here is CATSRTSGSSDTQYF. In nucleotides, the CDR3 is TGTGCCACCAGCCGGACTAGCGGGAGTTCAGATACGCAGTATTTT. The rearrangement links TRBV6-5 to TRBJ2-3, with TRBD2 matching 13 bases. Trimming cost V 10 bases and J 4 bases; bases outside gene matches: 8. The CDR3 is made up of 15 amino acids. CDR1 and CDR2 (germline): MNHEY, SVGAGI.

V usage is TRBV27 and J usage is TRBJ2-3, with TRBD2 matching 9 bases. V gave up 3 bases and J gave up 5 bases; unmatched junction bases: 6. This CDR3 contains 15 residues. In germline, CDR1 is MNHEY, CDR2 SMNVEV (reference sequence). The CDR3, as DNA: TGTGCCAGCAGTTTGGGCGGGAGGGCCCTAGATACGCAGTATTTT. Translating gives CASSLGGRALDTQYF.

The gene calls are TRBV2 and TRBJ1-5, with 9 bases matching TRBD1. Germline CDR1 and CDR2: SNHLY and FYNNEI. The CDR3 runs to 14 residues. Trimming took 5 bases from V and 4 from J; bases not matched to a gene: 3. Here the CDR3 DNA reads TGTGCCAGCAGTTGGACAGGGGTAAATCAGCCCCAGCATTTT. This encodes CASSWTGVNQPQHF.

The genes are TRBV28 and TRBJ1-2, with a tentative D call TRBD1 (5 bases). The CDR3 runs 14 residues. Germline V lookup: CDR1 MDHEN, CDR2 SYDVKM. The V gene lost 4 bases and the J gene lost 7 bases, with 16 bases spanning the gap. CDR3 DNA: TGTGCCAGCAGTTCCCATGGGGGGATTCGTGGCTACACCTTC. Amino acid sequence: CASSSHGGIRGYTF.

As for this clone: The junction does not match germline at one end; this may be a read error. The chain links TRBV28 to TRBJ1-5; D perhaps matches TRBD1 (5 bases). The germline gives CDR1 MDHEN, CDR2 SYDVKM. CDR3 length: 12 residues. The CDR3 DNA follows: TGTGCCAGTAACACGGGGGATCAACCCCAGCATTTT. Residues: CASNTGDQPQHF.

A single count supports this clone. The J gene is TRBJ2-6, the V gene TRBV6-5; D is unresolved. Germline CDR1 reads MNHEY; CDR2 reads SVGAGI. CDR3 length equals 13 residues. The V end was cut by 6 bases, the J end by 1 base, with 4 bases between. As DNA, the CDR3 is TGTGCCAGCAGGTATTCTGGGGCCAACGTCCTGACTTTC. Translated, it gives CASRYSGANVLTF.